These 17 T cell receptor beta chains were all obtained from the same sample, sequenced in a study of T cells in Graves' hyperthyroidism and ophthalmopathy. Regions amplified from RNA transcripts were the TCR beta CDR3 regions. HTBI primers were employed in a first-round RT-PCR of the TCR CDR3. TCRdb re-called the multiplex PCR reads with MiXCR, one entry per CDR3 protein. The table has fewer than 200,000 distinct CDR3 sequences, about 9% seen once; the top ten hold roughly a fifth. The sequencing sample was made of blood. The receptors come from a woman aged 18-29 years with Graves' hyperthyroidism that later progressed to Graves' ophthalmopathy.

The chain has TRBV30 and TRBJ1-2, with D possibly TRBD1 on 6 matching bases. Germline-derived CDR1 and CDR2 are GTSNPN and SVGIG (reference sequence). This CDR3 has 15 residues. Trimming took 2 bases from V and 4 from J, leaving 17 bases between them. Written as DNA, the CDR3 is TGTGCCTGGAGTTCCCCCACAGGGTACGCCTATGGCTACACCTTC. It encodes CAWSSPTGYAYGYTF.

This clonotype was detected a few times. The chain is built from TRBV5-4 and TRBJ2-7; perhaps TRBD1 as D (5 bases). The CDR3 runs 14 residues. Trimming stripped 4 bases from V and 0 bases from J, with 11 bases between. Germline values: CDR1 SGHNT, CDR2 YYREEE (reference sequence). The CDR3 reads CASSPGQTSYEQYF. The CDR3 nucleotides are TGTGCCAGCAGCCCCGGACAAACCTCCTACGAGCAGTACTTC.

This clonotype has a count of ten or more. The chain couples TRBV6-1 to TRBJ1-5, with D perhaps matching TRBD1 (5 bases). V lost 0 bases and J 3 bases, leaving 9 bases between the germline ends. CDR1 is MNHNS and CDR2 is SASEGT in the germline V gene. The CDR3 is 15 amino acids. CDR3 DNA sequence: TGTGCCAGCAGTGAAGCGGACACGACCAATCAGCCCCAGCATTTT. Its translation: CASSEADTTNQPQHF.

The sample holds a few counts of this clonotype. The rearrangement links TRBV10-1 to TRBJ2-1, with D perhaps matching TRBD1 or TRBD2 (6 bases each). The CDR3 is made up of 14 amino acids. In germline, CDR1 is WNHNN, CDR2 SYGVQD (reference sequence). V shed 3 bases and J shed 7 bases, with 13 bases lying between them. The CDR3 protein is CASSEGGIENEQFF. The CDR3 DNA reads TGCGCCAGCAGTGAAGGGGGGATTGAGAATGAGCAGTTCTTC.

Ten or more counts support this clonotype. This chain uses TRBV10-3 with TRBJ1-1, with 10 bases matching TRBD1. The germline V gene has CDR1 ENHRY and CDR2 SYGVKD. The CDR3 is made up of 12 amino acids. J gave up 9 bases and V 7 bases, and 5 bases lay outside the gene matches. CDR3 nucleotides: TGTGCCATCACTGCGGACAGGGGGAAAGCTTTCTTT. Translated: CAITADRGKAFF.

This clonotype was seen ten or more times. The V and J genes are TRBV7-3 and TRBJ2-7; weak D call: TRBD1 (5 bases). Deletions cut 4 bases from V and 8 bases from J, with 18 bases between. In germline, CDR1 is SGHTA, CDR2 FQGTGA. The CDR3 loop spans 14 amino acids. The CDR3 loop is CASSSRGPGNQQYF. CDR3 nucleotide sequence: TGTGCCAGCAGCTCACGCGGTCCAGGGAACCAGCAGTACTTC.

This clonotype was seen many times. The rearrangement uses TRBV20-1 and TRBJ2-2; D uncertain. Trimming took 3 bases from V and 2 from J, leaving 13 bases between them. The CDR3 totals 15 residues. The germline V gene has CDR1 DFQATT and CDR2 SNEGSKA (reference sequence). The CDR3 here is CSASPGRLNTGELFF. Written as DNA, the CDR3 is TGCAGTGCTAGTCCCGGGCGGCTAAACACCGGGGAGCTGTTTTTT.

This clonotype was recorded at least ten times. V and J are TRBV12-3 or TRBV12-4 and TRBJ2-1, with TRBD2 matching 13 bases. The CDR3 spans 16 residues. V shed 3 bases, J shed 10 bases, and the junction held 9 bases outside the gene matches. CDR3 region: CASSFRGLAGVGEQFF. CDR3 nucleotide sequence: TGTGCCAGCAGTTTCCGTGGACTAGCGGGAGTGGGGGAGCAGTTCTTC.

As concerns this clonotype: A much bigger clone sits one base away, suggesting this may be a read error. The rearrangement uses TRBV4-2 and TRBJ2-3; TRBD2 matches at 7 bases. The CDR3 totals 14 residues. The J segment lost 0 bases and the V segment lost 3 bases, leaving 0 bases of the junction unmatched. Per germline, CDR1 LGHNA and CDR2 YNFKEQ. DNA of the CDR3: TGTGCCAGCAGCCATAGCGGGAGCACAGATACGCAGTATTTT. Translated, it gives CASSHSGSTDTQYF.

Ten or more counts support this clonotype. The gene calls are TRBV3-1 and TRBJ1-1; possible D gene TRBD1, 5 bases. The length of the CDR3 is 15 residues. Germline assignment: CDR1 LGHDT and CDR2 YNNKEL (reference sequence). V was pared by 4 bases and J by 1 base, with 13 bases between. CDR3 DNA sequence: TGTGCCAGCAGCCCTCCAGGTGGGGGGAACACTGAAGCTTTCTTT. Its protein is CASSPPGGGNTEAFF.

This clonotype has a count of ten or more. The chain has TRBV3-1 and TRBJ2-1, with TRBD2 matching 10 bases. CDR1 and CDR2 from the germline V gene are LGHDT and YNNKEL (reference sequence). Trimming cost V 6 bases and J 4 bases; bases outside gene matches: 6. CDR3 size: 15 residues. CDR3 region: CASRLKRGGYNEQFF. The CDR3 DNA is TGTGCCAGCAGGCTTAAGCGGGGGGGGTACAATGAGCAGTTCTTC.

This clonotype was seen a few times. This chain links TRBV6-5 with TRBJ1-5; 7 nucleotides match TRBD1. The CDR3 extends over 13 amino acids. Germline trimming cut 8 bases from V and 7 bases from J; bases unmatched to any gene: 8. Looked up from germline, CDR1 is MNHEY and CDR2 is SVGAGI. Here the CDR3 reads CASRNRGEQPQHF. The CDR3 DNA reads TGTGCCAGCCGCAACAGGGGAGAGCAGCCCCAGCATTTT.

In its sample, this clonotype was seen many times. The gene calls are TRBV24-1 and TRBJ1-5; D may be TRBD1 (5 bases). V lost 4 bases and J lost 2, with 11 bases in between. Germline-derived CDR1 and CDR2 are KGHDR and SFDVKD. This CDR3 contains 15 residues. The CDR3 nucleotides are TGTGCCACCAGTGACAGGACGGGGGGCAATCAGCCCCAGCATTTT. Protein: CATSDRTGGNQPQHF.

This clonotype appeared a single time. The gene calls are TRBV11-2 and TRBJ2-1; 13 bases map to TRBD2. The CDR3 consists of 15 residues. Germline values: CDR1 SGHAT, CDR2 FQNNGV. The ends lost 5 bases at V and 5 bases at J; junction bases unmatched: 3. This chain's CDR3 is CASSGLAGVNNEQFF. The CDR3 DNA reads TGTGCCAGCAGCGGACTAGCGGGAGTAAACAATGAGCAGTTCTTC.

The chain joins TRBV14 to TRBJ2-1; the D is unclear. The CDR3 is made up of 21 amino acids. The germline V gene encodes CDR1 SGHDN and CDR2 FVKESK. The germline V and J ends were trimmed by 4 bases and 5 bases, with 33 bases remaining between them. The CDR3 loop reads CASSPAHQEIRKLNLHNEQFF. The CDR3, as DNA: TGTGCCAGCAGCCCAGCTCACCAGGAGATCCGGAAACTTAACCTACACAATGAGCAGTTCTTC.

This clonotype came up many times. The V call is TRBV7-9, the J call TRBJ1-2, with D uncertain. Germline values: CDR1 SEHNR, CDR2 FQNEAQ (reference sequence). Trimming removed 2 bases at V and 8 bases at J, with 12 bases between. This CDR3 spans 13 amino acids. For the CDR3, the DNA is TGTGCCAGCAGCTTAAATAGGCAAGGGGGCTACACCTTC. It translates to CASSLNRQGGYTF.

At least ten counts were recorded for this clonotype. The chain joins TRBV30 to TRBJ2-2; either TRBD1 or TRBD2 may supply D (5 bases each). Germline CDR1 is GTSNPN and CDR2 is SVGIG (reference sequence). Trimming left V 5 bases short and J 2 bases short, with 12 bases between. The CDR3 is made up of 14 amino acids. The CDR3 DNA is TGTGCCTGGTCGACGGGGCCAAACACCGGGGAGCTGTTTTTT. This translates into CAWSTGPNTGELFF.